This T cell receptor beta chain comes out of a study of OX40 agonist ivuxolimab in advanced cancers. Study background: Ivuxolimab was administered intravenously to patients at 0.01 to 10 mg/kg every 2 weeks.

Germline CDR1 reads MDHEN; CDR2 reads SYDVKM. Unmatched junction bases numbered 10, after V lost 7 bases and J lost 1 base. The CDR3 spans 17 residues. Assay used: immunoSEQ multiplex PCR; TCRdb lists only in-frame clones, some missing. The sample contains nearly 80,000 clones, about 90% of which appear only once. Worth noting for this clone: Its antigen remains unknown.

A history of autoimmune disease or systemic immunosuppression excluded patients. Peripheral blood came from all dose cohorts at three timepoints. Study conclusions and caveats: Among patients with partial responses at 0.1-3.0 mg/kg, clonal expansion was among the lowest.

This receptor was taken from an adult with an advanced solid tumor such as melanoma, head and neck, liver or kidney cancer. The chain employs TRBV28 and TRBJ1-5, with 10 bases that match TRBD1. The sequences come from CD4+ or CD8+ T cells sorted from blood, collected in a trial of the OX40 agonist ivuxolimab. The CDR3 loop reads CASTATGGDWSNQPQHF. DNA of the CDR3: TGTGCCAGCACCGCGACAGGGGGCGATTGGAGCAATCAGCCCCAGCATTTT.